Below are 3 T cell receptor beta chains sequenced from a single sample in a study of shared clonotypes between healthy human individuals. This table comes from immunoSEQ multiplex PCR, and its TCRdb copy is limited to in-frame clones, with some not included. This table holds over 2 million clones, about nine tenths found once. What was sequenced was naive CD4+ T cells from PBMCs. Subset: CD45RA+ positively selected. All receptors derive from a man younger than 30 in good health. Some clones in this sample may be carry-over from other donors' samples.

This chain uses TRBV27 with TRBJ1-5, with D tentatively TRBD1 (5 bases). CDR1 is MNHEY and CDR2 is SMNVEV in the germline V gene (reference sequence). The length of the CDR3 is 12 residues. The V and J ends lost 5 bases and 7 bases respectively, with 9 bases between them. CDR3 nucleotides: TGTGCCAGCAGTAAGGGGAGGCAGCCCCAGCATTTT. As protein: CASSKGRQPQHF.

The V call is TRBV6-1, the J call TRBJ2-4; the D gene is possibly TRBD2 (7 bases). The germline CDR1 and CDR2 sequences are MNHNS and SASEGT. The CDR3 totals 14 residues. V was clipped by 5 bases and J by 7 bases, with 15 bases between them. CDR3 nucleotides: TGTGCCAGCAGTTTAGGGGGGGCGGTTAACATTCAGTACTTC. Amino acid sequence: CASSLGGAVNIQYF.

To note about this clone: This sample includes further DNA sequences coding for the same CDR3. The V gene is TRBV7-2, the J gene TRBJ1-1; D gene uncertain. V was clipped by 5 bases and J by 0 bases, with 10 bases between them. This CDR3 contains 14 residues. Germline V gene data show CDR1 as SGHTA and CDR2 as FQGNSA. This chain's CDR3 is CASSLDRVNTEAFF. The CDR3, as DNA: TGTGCCAGCAGCCTGGACCGCGTGAACACTGAAGCTTTCTTT.